The rows below give T cell receptor beta chains drawn from one sample of a study of cytomegalovirus exposure and HLA in healthy donors. Data came from immunoSEQ multiplex PCR; TCRdb stores just in-frame clones and leaves some out. The sample holds about 72,000 clones. The sample was PBMCs. The source is a man between 45 and 60 years old in good health and CMV-seropositive. The CDR3 runs from the conserved cysteine through the conserved F or W.

>TRBV6-1
CASSADLNTEAFF
>TRBV15
CATSSRQGNTEAFF
>TRBV2
CATPGTGEKSYGYTF
>TRBV2
CASKGGGSNEKLFF
>TRBV10-3
CAISESGGPYNEQFF
>TRBV18
CASSPVRGATAEAFF
>TRBV7-3
CASSSEGAPQETQYF
>TRBV7-9
CASSLAGQTTGELFF
>TRBV7-9
CASSLTTGANEKLFF
>TRBV27
CASSYGPQGNQPQHF
>TRBV5-5
CASSLGYTDTQYF
>TRBV15
CATSRDARDSSSFGNSPLHF
>TRBV29-1
CSVEGASPQGAQYF
>TRBV20-1
CSAPTGEKLFF
>TRBV19
CASSITTEAFF
>TRBV7-9
CASSLNTGGAEAFF
>TRBV18
CASSPPEMGYTF
>TRBV29-1
CSVGSNEKLFF
>TRBV27
CASKRAGGNQPQHF
>TRBV5-4
CASSYPGQGRGEQFF
>TRBV5-4
CASSAWGGAGNQPQHF
>TRBV18
CASSVKSDQPQHF
>TRBV28
CASSYLTDRGGYEQYF
>TRBV11-2
CASSLDPGVGDTQYF
>TRBV2
CASAAASGSTGELFF
>TRBV19
CVRSKLEGLAVSTDTQYF
>TRBV9
CASSPSEGAPGQPQHF
>TRBV7-9
CASSFAGRRETQYF
>TRBV9
CASSVGRLAGHNEQFF
>TRBV5-1
CASSLENRGGEQYF
>TRBV20-1
CSARQGNGYTF
>TRBV30
CAWSVASGGDTQYF
>TRBV5-1
CASSFGNRDGGYTF
>TRBV5-1
CASSVSGTGDQPQHF
>TRBV18
CASSPLNLQGTDYTF
>TRBV5-6
CASSDGQGRDQPQHF
>TRBV7-9
CASSPGLFLIQQETQYF
>TRBV5-1
CASSLELASTDTQYF
>TRBV6-5
CASSYGQTFNEKLFF
>TRBV9
CASSPWQADTQYF